This T cell receptor beta chain was obtained from a study of CXCR3-negative and CXCR3-positive naive CD8 T cells. Study observations and caveats: Comparison of naive subsets found surface CD5 to be comparable, and TCR strength was inferred on the basis of TRB CDR3 properties. Hydrophobicity of TRB CDR3s was greater in CXCR3-positive naive cells than in CXCR3-negative naive cells. Memory, not naive, CXCR3-negative and CXCR3-positive cells differed in TRBV-TRBJ usage.

Naive CD8+ T cells had a CD45RO-CCR7+CD27+CD95- phenotype. Germline loops: CDR1 SGHTA, CDR2 FQGTGA. This CDR3 is built from 17 residues. Carrying UMI labels, the TRB cDNA libraries were prepared through 5' RACE. TCRdb reprocessed the 5' RACE reads, with one entry per CDR3 protein and no DNA. Here the sample table reports about 57,000 distinct CDR3 sequences. A remark on this clonotype: No antigen is known for it.

Specimen: naive CXCR3+ CD8+ T cells from blood. As to subset: CD45RO-CCR7+CD27+CD95- naive CD8+ T cells expressing CXCR3 (TNR3+). The rearrangement links TRBV7-3 to TRBJ2-3; TCRdb outputs TRBD2, but without DNA this stays unchecked. This sequence was found in a human donor in good health. Some clones in this sample may be carry-over from other donors' samples. The CDR3 is CASSLNLAGLLTDTQYF.